This is a list of T cell receptor beta chains from one sample in a study of cytomegalovirus exposure and HLA in healthy donors. The assay was immunoSEQ multiplex PCR, and TCRdb's table has in-frame clones only and misses some. The data show about 130,000 clones, roughly a sixth seen once. What was sequenced was PBMCs. Every receptor here comes from a female donor in good health and CMV-seropositive. Both conserved end residues are part of each CDR3. Each record gives: J gene, CDR3 length, V gene, CDR3 protein.

J gene: TRBJ1-2
CDR3 length: 15
V gene: TRBV4-1
CDR3 protein: CASSQELNRDYGYTF

J gene: TRBJ2-5
CDR3 length: 17
V gene: TRBV27
CDR3 protein: CASSRFSLAGYQETQYF

J gene: TRBJ2-7
CDR3 length: 13
V gene: TRBV7-9
CDR3 protein: CASNRDRSDEQYF

J gene: TRBJ2-6
CDR3 length: 16
V gene: TRBV27
CDR3 protein: CASSLAREAGANVLTF

J gene: TRBJ2-1
CDR3 length: 12
V gene: TRBV7-8
CDR3 protein: CASSPPWAEQFF

J gene: TRBJ1-5
CDR3 length: 13
V gene: TRBV7-2
CDR3 protein: CASSSRDRQPQHF

J gene: TRBJ2-1
CDR3 length: 16
V gene: TRBV11-2
CDR3 protein: CASSSKPGQPDNEQFF

J gene: TRBJ2-5
CDR3 length: 15
V gene: TRBV15
CDR3 protein: CATSRPGTIQETQYF

J gene: TRBJ2-1
CDR3 length: 14
V gene: TRBV30
CDR3 protein: CASYDRGSYNEQFF

J gene: TRBJ2-3
CDR3 length: 15
V gene: TRBV2
CDR3 protein: CASSALAGYTDTQYF

J gene: TRBJ1-5
CDR3 length: 14
V gene: TRBV28
CDR3 protein: CASSFEFSNQPQHF

J gene: TRBJ1-2
CDR3 length: 12
V gene: TRBV7-2
CDR3 protein: CASSLDGNGYTF

J gene: TRBJ2-5
CDR3 length: 17
V gene: TRBV15
CDR3 protein: CATSRTRPGQGGETQYF

J gene: TRBJ1-2
CDR3 length: 13
V gene: TRBV5-4
CDR3 protein: CASSLEGGLGYTF

J gene: TRBJ1-5
CDR3 length: 17
V gene: TRBV30
CDR3 protein: CAWSTLGGRVLNQPQHF

J gene: TRBJ2-7
CDR3 length: 13
V gene: TRBV7-2
CDR3 protein: CASRAGILYEQYF

J gene: TRBJ1-2
CDR3 length: 14
V gene: TRBV5-6
CDR3 protein: CASRLYIGEIGYTF

J gene: TRBJ1-2
CDR3 length: 13
V gene: TRBV29-1
CDR3 protein: CSVSSGTLDRYTF

J gene: TRBJ2-2
CDR3 length: 16
V gene: TRBV9
CDR3 protein: CASSARYSGGTGELFF

J gene: TRBJ2-1
CDR3 length: 13
V gene: TRBV7-3
CDR3 protein: CASSLSTQTAQFF

J gene: TRBJ2-5
CDR3 length: 13
V gene: TRBV21-1
CDR3 protein: CASSNLAQETQYF

J gene: TRBJ1-2
CDR3 length: 14
V gene: TRBV2
CDR3 protein: CASSENWTGNGYTF

J gene: TRBJ1-1
CDR3 length: 12
V gene: TRBV7-9
CDR3 protein: CASSFADSRAFF

J gene: TRBJ2-1
CDR3 length: 17
V gene: TRBV4-1
CDR3 protein: CASSPGTSGRSYNEQFF

J gene: TRBJ2-2
CDR3 length: 16
V gene: TRBV7-9
CDR3 protein: CASSSLAGGLTGELFF

J gene: TRBJ2-5
CDR3 length: 15
V gene: TRBV2
CDR3 protein: CASSGLGGARETQYF

J gene: TRBJ1-1
CDR3 length: 14
V gene: TRBV5-5
CDR3 protein: CASSLPGGNTEAFF

J gene: TRBJ2-1
CDR3 length: 15
V gene: TRBV6-4
CDR3 protein: CASSEQGTVPNEQFF

J gene: TRBJ2-2
CDR3 length: 15
V gene: TRBV6-1
CDR3 protein: CASSRGTGVTGELFF

J gene: TRBJ2-7
CDR3 length: 13
V gene: TRBV29-1
CDR3 protein: CSVGGQFFYEQYF

J gene: TRBJ1-1
CDR3 length: 14
V gene: TRBV4-2
CDR3 protein: CASSQEIRGTEAFF

J gene: TRBJ1-2
CDR3 length: 14
V gene: TRBV10-1
CDR3 protein: CASSESGQAYGYTF

J gene: TRBJ1-5
CDR3 length: 15
V gene: TRBV6-5
CDR3 protein: CASSYSMSGNQPQHF

J gene: TRBJ2-3
CDR3 length: 13
V gene: TRBV5-4
CDR3 protein: CAGGVRGTDTQYF

J gene: TRBJ2-7
CDR3 length: 16
V gene: TRBV5-6
CDR3 protein: CASSLAGGSGEDEQYF

J gene: TRBJ2-3
CDR3 length: 16
V gene: TRBV5-6
CDR3 protein: CASSLGTGGTQGTQYF

J gene: TRBJ1-5
CDR3 length: 15
V gene: TRBV5-6
CDR3 protein: CASSQGYYSNQPQHF

J gene: -
CDR3 length: 14
V gene: TRBV25-1
CDR3 protein: CASSAGTGDHEQYF

J gene: TRBJ2-5
CDR3 length: 13
V gene: TRBV28
CDR3 protein: CASRESFRETQYF

J gene: TRBJ2-7
CDR3 length: 16
V gene: TRBV6-5
CDR3 protein: CASSYSEEGYAYEQYF

J gene: TRBJ1-2
CDR3 length: 15
V gene: TRBV6-5
CDR3 protein: CASSYSRGINYGYTF

J gene: TRBJ1-5
CDR3 length: 14
V gene: TRBV5-1
CDR3 protein: CASSLEGGNQPQHF

J gene: TRBJ2-7
CDR3 length: 14
V gene: TRBV6-5
CDR3 protein: CASSYSGTPLEQYF

J gene: TRBJ1-2
CDR3 length: 16
V gene: TRBV21-1
CDR3 protein: CASEKKQGPYKAGYTF

J gene: TRBJ2-1
CDR3 length: 15
V gene: TRBV5-8
CDR3 protein: CASSFTSGGGNEQFF

J gene: TRBJ2-5
CDR3 length: 14
V gene: TRBV4-2
CDR3 protein: CASSQVTSERTQYF

J gene: TRBJ1-2
CDR3 length: 14
V gene: TRBV28
CDR3 protein: CASRKPGGNYGYTF

J gene: TRBJ1-6
CDR3 length: 14
V gene: TRBV5-4
CDR3 protein: CASSSGTGGSPLHF

J gene: TRBJ2-7
CDR3 length: 16
V gene: TRBV5-5
CDR3 protein: CASSASGTSGAYEQYF

J gene: TRBJ2-3
CDR3 length: 16
V gene: TRBV4-2
CDR3 protein: CASSRLTSASTDTQYF

J gene: TRBJ2-7
CDR3 length: 17
V gene: TRBV28
CDR3 protein: CASSSLTSGRLTYEQYF

J gene: TRBJ2-7
CDR3 length: 14
V gene: TRBV5-4
CDR3 protein: CASSSGQGPYEQYF

J gene: TRBJ2-3
CDR3 length: 16
V gene: TRBV7-6
CDR3 protein: CASSPEDRGSTDTQYF

J gene: TRBJ2-3
CDR3 length: 17
V gene: TRBV2
CDR3 protein: CASSEANRDFYTDTQYF